The entry that follows covers one TCR beta chain sequence. These data originate in a study of blood T cell repertoires in COVID-19. Profiling relied on immunoSEQ multiplex PCR, and the TCRdb table lists in-frame clones only, not all of them. The sample includes about 74,000 clones, 84% of them seen just once. The CDR3 loop spans 13 amino acids. The V end lost 4 bases, the J end lost 5 bases, and 9 bases lay between the germline ends. Germline V gene sequence: CDR1 MNHEY, CDR2 SVGAGI. Sequenced material: peripheral blood. This clonotype was sampled from a man between 70 and 80 years old with acute or convalescent COVID-19. The gene calls are TRBV6-5 and TRBJ2-1; tentatively, D is TRBD1 (5 bases). CDR3 coding DNA: TGTGCCAGCAGTTGGGGCTTCGACAATGAGCAGTTCTTC. Amino acids: CASSWGFDNEQFF.